These 22 T cell receptor beta chains were all obtained from the same sample, sequenced in a study of human T cells and chemical hapten exposure. MiXCR was run by TCRdb on the RACE reads, yielding one entry per CDR3 protein. The sample lists 150,000 to 200,000 distinct CDR3 sequences; approximately 20% were seen once. The time point is: patch test 1, 2 weeks after DPC sensitization. Indicated treatment: therapeutic diphenylcyclopropenone sensitization with weekly scalp DPC. The sequencing used whole blood, collected in connection with sensitization to the hapten diphenylcyclopropenone (DPC). The receptor source for this set is a woman in her forties or fifties with alopecia areata. Some clones in this sample may be carry-over from other donors' samples.

This chain joins TRBV6-1 and TRBJ2-7; no clear D. CDR1 MNHNS and CDR2 SASEGT come from the germline V gene. V gave up 0 bases and J gave up 2 bases, with 11 bases separating them. The CDR3 is 15 amino acids. CDR3 nucleotide sequence: TGTGCCAGCAGTGAAGCGCTTCGAGTTCCCTACGAGCAGTACTTC. Encoded protein: CASSEALRVPYEQYF.

This clonotype was seen a few times. The chain links TRBV10-3 to TRBJ1-1; TRBD1 is a possible D gene (5 bases). Germline values: CDR1 ENHRY, CDR2 SYGVKD. The ends were cut back, 4 bases at V and 3 bases at J, with 9 bases in the middle. This CDR3 region has 13 residues. The CDR3 DNA sequence: TGTGCCATCAGTGTGGCGGGGGACACTGAAGCTTTCTTT. Its translation is CAISVAGDTEAFF.

This clonotype was seen a handful of times. J is TRBJ2-7 and V is TRBV7-2; D call uncertain. The CDR3 sequence is 15 residues long. Germline CDR1 and CDR2: SGHTA and FQGNSA. Trimming cost V 3 bases and J 3 bases, with 15 bases left between them. In DNA, the CDR3 is TGTGCCAGCAGCTTTACCCCCGCTGGGAACTACGAGCAGTACTTC. Encoded protein: CASSFTPAGNYEQYF.

The table lists this clonotype with a few counts. This chain uses TRBV4-1 with TRBJ2-1, with a tentative D call TRBD2 (5 bases). Trimming shortened V by 1 base and J by 2 bases, and 6 bases separated the two germline ends. The CDR3 consists of 14 residues. Per the germline V gene, CDR1 is MGHRA and CDR2 is YSYEKL. The CDR3 region is CASSQAGTYNEQFF. In nucleotides, the CDR3 is TGCGCCAGCAGCCAAGCGGGGACCTACAATGAGCAGTTCTTC.

This clonotype showed up just a few times. The chain joins TRBV18 to TRBJ1-1; tentative D call: TRBD1 (6 bases). Per germline, CDR1 KGHSH and CDR2 LQKENI. The CDR3 runs to 15 residues. Trimming took off 5 bases at V and 2 bases at J, with 15 bases between the two ends. CDR3 residues: CASSKQGGENTEAFF. Written as DNA, the CDR3 is TGTGCCAGCTCAAAACAGGGAGGGGAAAACACTGAAGCTTTCTTT.

Relative to its sample, this clonotype is medium-sized. This chain connects TRBV3-1 to TRBJ2-1; TRBD2 matches 7 bases. The CDR3 runs 14 residues. V shed 2 bases and J 11 bases; nucleotides not matched to a gene: 9. Germline CDR1 is LGHDT and CDR2 is YNNKEL (reference sequence). The chain's CDR3 is CASSQSRDYPKQFF. The CDR3 nucleotides read TGTGCCAGCAGCCAATCTCGGGACTACCCTAAGCAGTTCTTC.

This clonotype has only a few counts. The rearrangement joins TRBV11-2 to TRBJ1-1; D unresolved. V was shortened by 1 base and J by 12 bases, with 21 bases between the two germline ends. Germline CDR1 and CDR2: SGHAT and FQNNGV. The CDR3 is made up of 15 amino acids. CDR3 nucleotides: TGTGCCAGCAGCTTAGTGGATGGTCGCGCGGGGAACCCTTTCTTT. As protein: CASSLVDGRAGNPFF.

The chain links TRBV7-2 to TRBJ2-7; D is perhaps TRBD1 (8 bases). From germline, CDR1 is SGHTA and CDR2 FQGNSA. The ends were cut back, 4 bases at V and 4 bases at J, with 17 bases in the middle. CDR3 length equals 15 residues. The CDR3 sequence is CASSSSTGGGYEQYF. The CDR3 DNA sequence: TGTGCCAGCAGCTCCTCAACAGGGGGGGGTTACGAGCAGTACTTC. Together with reference TRBV7-2 and TRBJ2-7, the CDR3 gives the full variable domain: GAGVSQSPSNKVTEKGKDVELRCDPISGHTALYWYRQSLGQGLEFLIYFQGNSAPDKSGLPSDRFSAERTGGSVSTLTIQRTQQEDSAVYLCASSSSTGGGYEQYFGPGTRLTVT.

This clonotype was picked up a small number of times. This chain links TRBV19 with TRBJ2-2; TRBD2 is a possible D gene (6 bases). This CDR3 has 15 residues. V dropped 7 bases and J dropped 0 bases, with 12 bases sitting between them. CDR1 and CDR2 (germline): LNHDA, SQIVND (reference sequence). The CDR3 sequence: CASKNPGANTGELFF. For the CDR3, the DNA is TGTGCCAGTAAAAATCCGGGAGCGAACACCGGGGAGCTGTTTTTT. Together with reference TRBV19 and TRBJ2-2, the CDR3 gives the full variable domain: DGGITQSPKYLFRKEGQNVTLSCEQNLNHDAMYWYRQDPGQGLRLIYYSQIVNDFQKGDIAEGYSVSREKKESFPLTVTSAQKNPTAFYLCASKNPGANTGELFFGEGSRLTVL.

The CDR3 nucleotides are TGTGCCAGCAGCCCCCGTCCGGGACTAGCGGGAGGGCCCAATGAGCAGTTCTTC. Its protein product is CASSPRPGLAGGPNEQFF. V is TRBV21-1 and J is TRBJ2-1; the D call of TRBD2 is as the table states it, not checked on the DNA. TRBV21-1 is shown as a pseudogene. The CDR3 spans 18 residues.

This clonotype showed up just a few times. The rearrangement links TRBV29-1 to TRBJ2-7, with 9 bases lining up with TRBD1. Germline V gene data show CDR1 as SQVTM and CDR2 as ANQGSEA. Losses at the gene ends were 4 bases for V and 2 bases for J; bases not matched to a gene: 6. The CDR3 length is 14 residues. Here the CDR3 DNA reads TGCAGCGTTGGTGGGGACAGGGACCCCTACGAGCAGTACTTC. This encodes CSVGGDRDPYEQYF.

This clonotype was observed at least ten times. The chain combines TRBV7-3 with TRBJ2-3; tentatively, D is TRBD1 or TRBD2 (5 bases each). Germline V lookup: CDR1 SGHTA, CDR2 FQGTGA. Trimming left V 1 base short and J 4 bases short, with 12 bases between. CDR3 length equals 15 residues. DNA for the CDR3: TGTGCCAGCAGCTTAAACCGGGACCTTTCAGATACGCAGTATTTT. Translating it yields CASSLNRDLSDTQYF.

The chain recombines TRBV10-3 with TRBJ2-1, with TRBD2 matching 10 bases. The CDR3 length is 16 residues. The ends lost 8 bases at V and 9 bases at J; junction bases unmatched: 16. Germline CDR1 is ENHRY and CDR2 is SYGVKD. CDR3 protein: CAIGTGLAAPGSEQFF. The CDR3, as DNA: TGTGCCATCGGAACAGGACTAGCGGCCCCCGGTAGTGAGCAGTTCTTC.

The rearrangement joins TRBV5-6 to TRBJ1-2, with 8 bases identical to TRBD1. With V trimmed by 1 base and J by 4 bases, 6 bases remained unmatched. The CDR3 has 15 amino acids. The germline gives CDR1 SGHDT, CDR2 YYEEEE. The CDR3 reads CASSLSDRGFYGYTF. CDR3 nucleotide sequence: TGTGCCAGCAGCTTGAGTGACAGGGGATTCTATGGCTACACCTTC.

The chain employs TRBV7-8 and TRBJ2-1; 7 bases line up with TRBD2. The germline CDR1 and CDR2 sequences are SGHVS and FQNEAQ. CDR3 length: 17 residues. Trimming removed 5 bases from V and 4 bases from J; junction bases left unmatched: 14. CDR3: CASSPRSREVGYNEQFF. CDR3 in DNA: TGTGCCAGCAGCCCCCGGAGCCGGGAGGTCGGGTACAATGAGCAGTTCTTC. The full variable domain, its missing parts supplied by reference TRBV7-8 and TRBJ2-1, is GAGVSQSPRYKVAKRGQDVALRCDPISGHVSLFWYQQALGQGPEFLTYFQNEAQLDKSGLPSDRFFAERPEGSVSTLKIQRTQQEDSAVYLCASSPRSREVGYNEQFFGPGTRLTVL.

V is TRBV5-1 and J is TRBJ2-1; D might be TRBD2 (5 bases). Trimming stripped 2 bases from V and 0 bases from J, with 15 bases between. Per the germline V gene, CDR1 is SGHRS and CDR2 is YFSETQ. The CDR3 has 17 residues. This CDR3 is CASSLIPSGTSYNEQFF. In DNA, the CDR3 is TGCGCCAGCAGCTTAATTCCGAGCGGTACCTCCTACAATGAGCAGTTCTTC.

In this sample, this clonotype turned up a few times. The CDR3 region has the DNA TGCAGTGCTAGTCCCACTAGCGGGAGTCCCAGCTCCTACAATGAGCAGTTCTTC. Protein product: CSASPTSGSPSSYNEQFF. The chain carries TRBV20-1 and TRBJ2-1; 11 bases line up with TRBD2. Germline CDR1 reads DFQATT; CDR2 reads SNEGSKA (reference sequence). The CDR3 extends over 18 amino acids. J was trimmed by 0 bases and V by 3 bases; bases with no gene match: 10.

This clonotype was seen only a few times. This chain connects TRBV25-1 to TRBJ1-4, with 7 nucleotides matching TRBD1. Trimming removed 6 bases from V and 8 bases from J; junction bases left unmatched: 9. The CDR3 spans 14 residues. The germline CDR1 and CDR2 sequences are MGHDK and SYGVNS. The CDR3 sequence: CASSDRVKLEKLFF. CDR3 in DNA: TGTGCCAGCAGCGACAGGGTGAAGCTCGAAAAACTGTTTTTT.

This clonotype was seen a handful of times. The gene calls are TRBV7-9 and TRBJ1-3; D is uncertain. The CDR3 extends over 16 amino acids. CDR1 and CDR2 from the germline V gene are SEHNR and FQNEAQ (reference sequence). V gave up 3 bases and J gave up 0 bases, with 12 bases separating them. The CDR3 is CASSFSSTNSGNTIYF. As DNA, the CDR3 is TGTGCCAGCAGCTTTTCATCCACCAACTCTGGAAACACCATATATTTT.

V and J are TRBV7-9 and TRBJ1-2; D gene ambiguous. The CDR3 sequence is 16 residues long. V lost 4 bases and J lost 2, with 17 bases in between. CDR1 SEHNR and CDR2 FQNEAQ come from the germline V gene (reference sequence). CDR3: CASSYPDIGLNYGYTF. In DNA, the CDR3 is TGTGCCAGCAGCTACCCCGACATCGGATTAAACTATGGCTACACCTTC.

The chain is built from TRBV7-2 and TRBJ2-1; 8 nucleotides match TRBD2. Germline CDR1 reads SGHTA; CDR2 reads FQGNSA. V lost 5 bases to trimming and J lost 5 bases; unmatched junction nucleotides: 5. The CDR3 has 14 amino acids. Written as DNA, the CDR3 is TGTGCCAGCAGCCCGGGACTAGTTCACAATGAGCAGTTCTTC. It codes for CASSPGLVHNEQFF.

This clonotype was seen only a few times. The J gene is TRBJ1-2, the V gene TRBV4-2; TRBD1 might be the D (5 bases). The ends were cut back, 1 base at V and 0 bases at J, with 9 bases in the middle. CDR1 and CDR2 from the germline V gene are LGHNA and YNFKEQ. The CDR3 sequence is 15 residues long. The CDR3: CASSQAGSANYGYTF. The CDR3, as DNA: TGTGCCAGCAGCCAAGCAGGGTCGGCTAACTATGGCTACACCTTC.